The clone carrying this TCR beta chain was observed at least ten times. Trimming at V came to 4 bases and at J to 3 bases, leaving 6 bases not matched to a gene. CDR1 and CDR2 from the germline V gene are LNHNV and YYDKDF (reference sequence). CDR3 length: 16 amino acids. The data derive from a study of Graves' ophthalmopathy and Graves' hyperthyroidism. From RNA, the CDR3 regions of TCR beta chains were amplified and sequenced. Following a first-round RT-PCR that used HTBI primers, a second-round multiplex PCR was carried out. In TCRdb, the multiplex PCR reads were re-called with MiXCR into one record per CDR3 protein. The data contain hundreds of thousands of distinct CDR3 sequences, 20% to 25% of them singletons.

The TCR originated in a woman aged 18 to 35 with stable Graves' hyperthyroidism. Some clones in this sample may be carry-over from other donors' samples. Sequences were obtained from peripheral blood. The chain couples TRBV15 to TRBJ1-5; 10 bases fit TRBD1. The CDR3 coding sequence is TGTGCCACCAGCACTGGGACAGGGGCTATCAATCAGCCCCAGCATTTT. The encoded protein is CATSTGTGAINQPQHF.